The sample holds a few counts of the clone carrying this TCR beta chain. The antigen is unknown. The CDR3 spans 14 residues. Per germline, CDR1 SGHRS and CDR2 YFSETQ. The V and J ends lost 1 base and 7 bases respectively, with 9 bases between them. Combining a sample-barcoded 5' primer with a J-beta primer mix, a second PCR ran for about 7 to 11 cycles. TCRdb re-analysed the 5' RACE reads in MiXCR, keeping a single row per CDR3 protein. The sample consists of fewer than 2,000,000 distinct CDR3 sequences, 30% to 35% of them appearing once. This sample was taken from a study of blood T cells in healthy people across ages. Study-wide findings and caveats: Those diversity estimates obtained from one million T cells were thought to be underestimates.

The clonotype was recovered from a woman in her twenties or thirties in good health. What was sequenced was blood. This rearrangement joins TRBV5-1 to TRBJ1-6; D is perhaps TRBD1 (6 bases). The CDR3 reads CASSLTTGNSPLHF. The CDR3 DNA reads TGCGCCAGCAGCTTGACCACAGGGAATTCACCCCTCCACTTT.